This T cell receptor beta chain originates from a study of shared clonotypes between healthy human individuals. On the study more broadly: Per-donor plates numbered three CD4 naive, three CD4 memory, two CD8 naive and one CD8 memory. Study results and limitations: The study found lower generation probabilities in non-shared clonotypes than in those shared by all four donors. Clonotype sharing among donors was thought likely to change with sequencing depth.

Deep-level assay runs were performed. TCRdb's copy holds only in-frame clones and misses some; the assay was immunoSEQ multiplex PCR. The sample comprises some 1 million clones, about 70% of which are singletons, and approximately 1.5% rests with the top ten. This clone was counted many times. Its specificity is unknown. Trimming took 3 bases from V and 3 from J, leaving 9 bases between them. This CDR3 region has 13 residues. The V gene's germline CDR1 is SNHLY and CDR2 FYNNEI. The sequence was obtained from a man younger than 30 in good health. The sequencing input was memory CD4+ T cells sorted from blood. Subset indicated: CD45RA-negative fraction. J is TRBJ2-7 and V is TRBV2; D unclear. CDR3 sequence: CASSEYSIYEQYF. CDR3 DNA sequence: TGTGCCAGCAGTGAGTATTCTATCTACGAGCAGTACTTC.